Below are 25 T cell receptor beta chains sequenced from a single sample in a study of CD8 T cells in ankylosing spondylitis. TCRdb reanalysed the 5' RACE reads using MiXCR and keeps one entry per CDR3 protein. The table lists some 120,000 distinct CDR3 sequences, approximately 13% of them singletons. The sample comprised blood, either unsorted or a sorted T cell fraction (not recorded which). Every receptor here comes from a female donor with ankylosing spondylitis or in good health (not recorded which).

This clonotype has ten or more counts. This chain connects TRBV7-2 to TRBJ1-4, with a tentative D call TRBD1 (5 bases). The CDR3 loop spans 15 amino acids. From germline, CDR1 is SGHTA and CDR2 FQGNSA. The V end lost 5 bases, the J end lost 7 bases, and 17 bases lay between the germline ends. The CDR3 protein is CASSHGGGWSEKLFF. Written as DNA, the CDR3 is TGTGCCAGCAGCCATGGTGGGGGTTGGAGTGAAAAACTGTTTTTT.

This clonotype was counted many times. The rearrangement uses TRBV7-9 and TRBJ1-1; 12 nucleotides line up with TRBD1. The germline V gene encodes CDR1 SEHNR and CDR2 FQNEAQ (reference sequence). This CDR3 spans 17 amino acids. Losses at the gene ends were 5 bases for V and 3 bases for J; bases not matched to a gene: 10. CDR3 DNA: TGTGCCAGCAGCCTCGGGACAGGGGGCGAGAAAGACACTGAAGCTTTCTTT. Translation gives CASSLGTGGEKDTEAFF.

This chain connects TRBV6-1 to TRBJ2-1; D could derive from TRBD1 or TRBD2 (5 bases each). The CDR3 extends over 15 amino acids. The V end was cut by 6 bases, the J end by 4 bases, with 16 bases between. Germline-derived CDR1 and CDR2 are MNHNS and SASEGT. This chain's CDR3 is CASSGHLAGYNEQFF. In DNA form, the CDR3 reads TGTGCCAGCAGCGGACACCTGGCGGGTTACAATGAGCAGTTCTTC.

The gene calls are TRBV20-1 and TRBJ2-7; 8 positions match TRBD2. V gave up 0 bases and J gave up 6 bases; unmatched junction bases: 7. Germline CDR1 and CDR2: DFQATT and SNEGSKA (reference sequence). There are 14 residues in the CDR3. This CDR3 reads CSARDRVSGTEQYF. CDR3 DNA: TGCAGTGCTAGAGATCGGGTTAGCGGGACCGAGCAGTACTTC.

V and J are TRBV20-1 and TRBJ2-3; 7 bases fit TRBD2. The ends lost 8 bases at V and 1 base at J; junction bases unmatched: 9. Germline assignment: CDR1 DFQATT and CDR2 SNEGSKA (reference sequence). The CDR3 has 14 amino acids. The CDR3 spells CSTPQRGGTDTQYF. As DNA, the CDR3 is TGCAGTACACCGCAGCGGGGTGGCACAGATACGCAGTATTTT.

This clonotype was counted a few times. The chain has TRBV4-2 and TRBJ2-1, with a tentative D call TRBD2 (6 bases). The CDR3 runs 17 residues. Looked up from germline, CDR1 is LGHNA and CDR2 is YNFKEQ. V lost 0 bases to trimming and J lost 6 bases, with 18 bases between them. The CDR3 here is CASSQDPGLYIGNEQFF. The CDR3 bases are TGTGCCAGCAGCCAAGATCCCGGACTATACATAGGCAATGAGCAGTTCTTC.

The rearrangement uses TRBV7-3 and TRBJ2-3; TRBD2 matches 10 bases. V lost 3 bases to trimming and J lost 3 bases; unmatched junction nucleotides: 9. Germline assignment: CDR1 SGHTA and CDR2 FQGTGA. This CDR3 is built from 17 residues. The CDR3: CASSFRGLAGATDTQYF. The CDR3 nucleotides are TGTGCCAGCAGCTTTAGGGGGCTAGCGGGAGCGACAGATACGCAGTATTTT.

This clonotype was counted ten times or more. CDR3 bases: TGTGCCAGCAGTTTAGCCCCCCGACTAGCGGGAGGGTACGGTGAGCAGTTCTTC. This codes for CASSLAPRLAGGYGEQFF. The rearrangement joins TRBV12-3 or TRBV12-4 to TRBJ2-1, with 14 bases matching TRBD2. The length of the CDR3 is 18 residues. V trimming: 0 bases; J trimming: 9 bases; junction bases outside the gene matches: 10.

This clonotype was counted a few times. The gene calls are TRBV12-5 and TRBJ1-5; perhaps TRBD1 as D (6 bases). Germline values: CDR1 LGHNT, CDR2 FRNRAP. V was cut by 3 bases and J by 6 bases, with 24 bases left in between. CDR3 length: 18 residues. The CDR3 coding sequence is TGTGCTAGTGGTTTCCCAATCGAAAGACAGGCTCGTAGTCAGCCCCAGCATTTT. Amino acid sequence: CASGFPIERQARSQPQHF.

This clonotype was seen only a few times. The CDR3: CASRVAGTSGYEQYF. The CDR3 DNA is TGTGCCAGCAGGGTAGCCGGGACTAGCGGTTACGAGCAGTACTTC. The V gene is TRBV6-1, the J gene TRBJ2-7; 11 nucleotides align to TRBD2. Germline V gene data show CDR1 as MNHNS and CDR2 as SASEGT. The CDR3 has 15 amino acids. Trimming at V came to 6 bases and at J to 4 bases, leaving 8 bases not matched to a gene.

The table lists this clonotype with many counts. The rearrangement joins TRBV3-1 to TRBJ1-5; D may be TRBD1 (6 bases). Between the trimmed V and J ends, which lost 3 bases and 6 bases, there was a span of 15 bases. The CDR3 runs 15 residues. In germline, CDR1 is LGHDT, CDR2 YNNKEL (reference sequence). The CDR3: CASSHGVRGRQPQHF. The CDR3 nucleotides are TGTGCCAGCAGCCATGGGGTACGGGGGCGTCAGCCCCAGCATTTT.

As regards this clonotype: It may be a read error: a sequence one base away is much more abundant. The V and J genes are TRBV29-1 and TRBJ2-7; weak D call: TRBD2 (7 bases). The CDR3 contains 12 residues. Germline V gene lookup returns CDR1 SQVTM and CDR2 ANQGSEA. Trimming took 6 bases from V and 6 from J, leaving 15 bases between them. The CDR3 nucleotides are TGCAGCGTGAAAGGGGGGGACGTCGAGCAGTACTTC. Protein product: CSVKGGDVEQYF.

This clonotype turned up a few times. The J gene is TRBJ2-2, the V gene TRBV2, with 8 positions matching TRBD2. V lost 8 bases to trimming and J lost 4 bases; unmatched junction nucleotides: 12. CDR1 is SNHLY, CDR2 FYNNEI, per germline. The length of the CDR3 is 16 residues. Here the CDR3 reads CASARTVGGVTGELFF. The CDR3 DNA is TGTGCCAGCGCCCGGACAGTCGGGGGGGTCACCGGGGAGCTGTTTTTT.

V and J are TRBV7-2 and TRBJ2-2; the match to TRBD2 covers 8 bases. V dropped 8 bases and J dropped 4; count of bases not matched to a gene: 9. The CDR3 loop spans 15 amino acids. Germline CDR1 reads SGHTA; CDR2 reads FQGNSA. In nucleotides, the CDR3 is TGTGCCAGCTTCGAAGGCGGGGGGAGCACCGGGGAGCTGTTTTTT. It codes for CASFEGGGSTGELFF.

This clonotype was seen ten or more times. The CDR3 bases are TGTGCCACCTACAGGGGAGGGAACACTGAAGCTTTCTTT. Its translation: CATYRGGNTEAFF. V and J are TRBV6-1 and TRBJ1-1, with 7 positions matching TRBD1. CDR1 is MNHNS, CDR2 SASEGT, per germline. The CDR3 loop spans 13 amino acids. Trimming removed 10 bases from V and 1 base from J; junction bases left unmatched: 6.

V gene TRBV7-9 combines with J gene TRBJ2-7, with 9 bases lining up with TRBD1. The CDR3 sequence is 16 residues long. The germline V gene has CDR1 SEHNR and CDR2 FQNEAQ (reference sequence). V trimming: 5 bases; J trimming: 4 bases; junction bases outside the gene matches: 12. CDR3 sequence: CASSPDNRGRSYEQYF. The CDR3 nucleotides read TGTGCCAGCAGCCCGGATAACAGGGGGCGAAGTTACGAGCAGTACTTC.

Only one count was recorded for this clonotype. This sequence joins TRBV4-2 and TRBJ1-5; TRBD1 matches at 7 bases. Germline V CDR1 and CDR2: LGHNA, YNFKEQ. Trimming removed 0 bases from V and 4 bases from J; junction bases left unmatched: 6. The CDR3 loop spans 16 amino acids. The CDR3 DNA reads TGTGCCAGCAGCCAAGACGGGACAGCTTTAAATCAGCCCCAGCATTTT. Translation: CASSQDGTALNQPQHF.

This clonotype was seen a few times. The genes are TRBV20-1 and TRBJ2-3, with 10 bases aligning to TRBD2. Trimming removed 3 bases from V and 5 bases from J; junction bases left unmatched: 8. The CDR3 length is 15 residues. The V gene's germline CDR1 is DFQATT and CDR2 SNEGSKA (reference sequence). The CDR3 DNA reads TGCAGTGCTAGTGTCCAGCGGGAGGGTGGAGATACGCAGTATTTT. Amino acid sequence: CSASVQREGGDTQYF.

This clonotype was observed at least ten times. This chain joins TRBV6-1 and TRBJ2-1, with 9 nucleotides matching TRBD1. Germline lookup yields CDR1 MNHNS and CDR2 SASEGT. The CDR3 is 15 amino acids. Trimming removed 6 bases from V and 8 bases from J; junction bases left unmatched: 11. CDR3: CASSNRDRVSDEQFF. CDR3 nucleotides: TGTGCCAGCAGCAACCGGGACAGGGTGAGCGATGAGCAGTTCTTC.

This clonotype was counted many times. This chain's CDR3 is CSVVLAGRNEQFF. The CDR3 DNA reads TGCAGCGTTGTGCTAGCTGGTAGGAATGAGCAGTTCTTC. The chain is built from TRBV29-1 and TRBJ2-1, with D maybe TRBD2 (5 bases). The CDR3 is 13 residues long. With 4 bases removed from V and 7 bases from J, the gap between germline ends came to 14 bases. Germline V CDR1 and CDR2: SQVTM, ANQGSEA.

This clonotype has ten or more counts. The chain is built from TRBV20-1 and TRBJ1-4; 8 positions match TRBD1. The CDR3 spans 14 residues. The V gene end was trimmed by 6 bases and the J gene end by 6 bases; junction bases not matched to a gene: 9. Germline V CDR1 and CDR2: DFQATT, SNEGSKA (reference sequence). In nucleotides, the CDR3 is TGCAGTGCCTTACCGGACAGGGCTGATGAAAAACTGTTTTTT. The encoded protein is CSALPDRADEKLFF.

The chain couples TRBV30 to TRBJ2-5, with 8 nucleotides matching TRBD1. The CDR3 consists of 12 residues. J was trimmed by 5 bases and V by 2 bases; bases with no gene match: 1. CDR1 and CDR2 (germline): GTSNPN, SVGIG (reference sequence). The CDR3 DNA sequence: TGTGCCTGGAGTACAGGGGGGGAGACCCAGTACTTC. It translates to CAWSTGGETQYF.

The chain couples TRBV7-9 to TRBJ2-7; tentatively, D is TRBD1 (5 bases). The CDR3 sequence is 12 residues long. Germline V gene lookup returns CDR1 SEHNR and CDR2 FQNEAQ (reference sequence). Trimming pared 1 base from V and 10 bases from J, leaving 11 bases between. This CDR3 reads CASSLGRVEQYF. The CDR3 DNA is TGTGCCAGCAGCTTAGGCAGGGTTGAACAGTACTTC.

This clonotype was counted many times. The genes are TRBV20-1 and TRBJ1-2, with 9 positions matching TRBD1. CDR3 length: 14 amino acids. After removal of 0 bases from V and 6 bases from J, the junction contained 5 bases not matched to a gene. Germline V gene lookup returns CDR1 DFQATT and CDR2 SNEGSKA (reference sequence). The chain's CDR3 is CSARDTGQGNGYTF. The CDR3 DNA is TGCAGTGCTAGAGATACGGGACAGGGAAATGGCTACACCTTC.

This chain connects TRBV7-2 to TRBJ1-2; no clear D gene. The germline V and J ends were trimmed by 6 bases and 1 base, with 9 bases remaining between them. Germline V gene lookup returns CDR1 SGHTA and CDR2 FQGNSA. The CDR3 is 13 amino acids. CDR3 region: CASSTRSNYGYTF. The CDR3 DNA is TGTGCCAGCAGTACAAGGAGTAACTATGGCTACACCTTC.